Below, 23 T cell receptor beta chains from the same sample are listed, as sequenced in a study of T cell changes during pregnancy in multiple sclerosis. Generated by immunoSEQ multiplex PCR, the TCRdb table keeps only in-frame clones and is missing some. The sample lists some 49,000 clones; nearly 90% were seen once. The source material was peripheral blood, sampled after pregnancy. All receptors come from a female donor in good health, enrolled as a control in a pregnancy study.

This CDR3 reads CASSVSGGVQETQYF. CDR3 sequence (DNA): TGTGCCAGCAGCGTAAGCGGGGGGGTCCAAGAGACCCAGTACTTC. The J gene is TRBJ2-5, the V gene TRBV9; 10 positions match TRBD2. From germline, CDR1 is SGDLS and CDR2 YYNGEE. V lost 1 base, J lost 1 base, and 1 base stayed unmatched. This CDR3 has 15 amino acids.

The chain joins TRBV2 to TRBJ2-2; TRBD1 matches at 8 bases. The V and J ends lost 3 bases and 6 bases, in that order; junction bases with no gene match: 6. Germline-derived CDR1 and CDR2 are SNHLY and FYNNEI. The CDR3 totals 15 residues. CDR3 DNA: TGTGCCAGCAGTGATACAGGGGGGAATCCCGGGGAGCTGTTTTTT. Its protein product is CASSDTGGNPGELFF.

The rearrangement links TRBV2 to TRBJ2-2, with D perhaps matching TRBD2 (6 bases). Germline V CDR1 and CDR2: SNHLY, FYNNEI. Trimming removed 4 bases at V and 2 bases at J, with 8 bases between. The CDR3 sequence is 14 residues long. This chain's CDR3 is CASSGDSNTGELFF. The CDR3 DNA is TGTGCCAGCAGTGGGGACTCAAACACCGGGGAGCTGTTTTTT.

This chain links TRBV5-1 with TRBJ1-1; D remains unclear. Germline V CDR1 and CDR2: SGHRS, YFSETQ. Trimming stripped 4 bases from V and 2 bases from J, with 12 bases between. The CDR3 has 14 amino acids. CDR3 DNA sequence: TGCGCCAGCAGCCCAGTCACAATTAACACTGAAGCTTTCTTT. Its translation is CASSPVTINTEAFF.

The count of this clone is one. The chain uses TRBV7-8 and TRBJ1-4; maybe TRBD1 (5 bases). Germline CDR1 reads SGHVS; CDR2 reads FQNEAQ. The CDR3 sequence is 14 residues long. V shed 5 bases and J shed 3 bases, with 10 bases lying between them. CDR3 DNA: TGTGCCAGCAGCCCGTGGGGCTCTAATGAAAAACTGTTTTTT. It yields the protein CASSPWGSNEKLFF.

CDR3 in DNA: TGTGCCAGCAAGGGGAACAGGCTGGGGCCCCAGCATTTT. Translated, it gives CASKGNRLGPQHF. The chain links TRBV6-1 to TRBJ1-5; a possible D gene is TRBD1 (5 bases). The V end lost 7 bases, the J end lost 9 bases, and 16 bases lay between the germline ends. Germline V gene sequence: CDR1 MNHNS, CDR2 SASEGT. The CDR3 sequence is 13 residues long.

The CDR3 reads CASSQDYSGRAETQYF. CDR3 DNA: TGTGCCAGCAGCCAAGATTACAGCGGGAGGGCAGAGACCCAGTACTTC. The rearrangement uses TRBV14 and TRBJ2-5; 10 bases are a match to TRBD2. The germline V gene has CDR1 SGHDN and CDR2 FVKESK. V was pared by 0 bases and J by 4 bases, with 5 bases of the junction left unmatched. The CDR3 contains 16 residues.

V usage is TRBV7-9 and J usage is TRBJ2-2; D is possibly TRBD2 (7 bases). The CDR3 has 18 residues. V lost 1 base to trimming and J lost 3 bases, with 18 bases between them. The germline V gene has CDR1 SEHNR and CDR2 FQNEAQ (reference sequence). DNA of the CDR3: TGTGCCAGCAGCTTAGTCGCGGGGGCGTCCAGACACACCGGGGAGCTGTTTTTT. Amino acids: CASSLVAGASRHTGELFF.

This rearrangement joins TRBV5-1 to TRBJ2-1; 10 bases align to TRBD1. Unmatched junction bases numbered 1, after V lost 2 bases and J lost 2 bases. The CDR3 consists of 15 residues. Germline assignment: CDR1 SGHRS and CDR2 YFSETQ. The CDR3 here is CASSFGQGAYNEQFF. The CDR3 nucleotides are TGCGCCAGCAGCTTTGGACAGGGGGCCTACAATGAGCAGTTCTTC.

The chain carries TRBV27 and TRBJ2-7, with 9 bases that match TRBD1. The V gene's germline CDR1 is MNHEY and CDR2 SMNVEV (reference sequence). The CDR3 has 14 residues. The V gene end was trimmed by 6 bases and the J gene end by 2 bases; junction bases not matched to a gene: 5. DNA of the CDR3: TGTGCCAGCAGCGGACAGGGGCACCCCTACGAGCAGTACTTC. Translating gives CASSGQGHPYEQYF.

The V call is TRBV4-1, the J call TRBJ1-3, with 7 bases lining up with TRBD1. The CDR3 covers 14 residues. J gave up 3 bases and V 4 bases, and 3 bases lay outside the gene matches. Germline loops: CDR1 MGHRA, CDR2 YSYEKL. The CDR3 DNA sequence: TGCGCCAGCAGCCTCGACAGGGTTGGAAACACCATATATTTT. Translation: CASSLDRVGNTIYF.

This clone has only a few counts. The CDR3 here is CASSLYADRGDTEAFF. Written as DNA, the CDR3 is TGTGCCAGCAGCTTATACGCGGACCGGGGGGACACTGAAGCTTTCTTT. J is TRBJ1-1 and V is TRBV5-6; a weak D match, TRBD1 (5 bases). This CDR3 region has 16 residues. The germline gives CDR1 SGHDT, CDR2 YYEEEE. V shed 2 bases and J shed 3 bases, with 17 bases lying between them.

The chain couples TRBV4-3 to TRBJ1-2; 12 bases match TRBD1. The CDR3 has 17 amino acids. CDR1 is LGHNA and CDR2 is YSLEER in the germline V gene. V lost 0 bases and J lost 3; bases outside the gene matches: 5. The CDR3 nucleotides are TGCGCCAGCAGCCAAGATCCCGGGACAGGGGGCGACTATGGCTACACCTTC. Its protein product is CASSQDPGTGGDYGYTF.

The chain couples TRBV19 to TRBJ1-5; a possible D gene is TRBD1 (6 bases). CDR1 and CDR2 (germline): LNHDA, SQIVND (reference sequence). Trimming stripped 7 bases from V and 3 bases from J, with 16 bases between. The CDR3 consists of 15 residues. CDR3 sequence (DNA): TGTGCCAGTAATCCGGCGACAGGAGCCAATCAGCCCCAGCATTTT. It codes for CASNPATGANQPQHF.

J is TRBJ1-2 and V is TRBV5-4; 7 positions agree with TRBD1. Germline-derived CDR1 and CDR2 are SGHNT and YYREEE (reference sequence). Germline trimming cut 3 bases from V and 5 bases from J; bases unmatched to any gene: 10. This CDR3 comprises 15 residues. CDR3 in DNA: TGTGCCAGCAGCTCCGAGGGGGCAGGAGGGTATGGCTACACCTTC. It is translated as CASSSEGAGGYGYTF.

This CDR3 is CATSSPEVQRYYNEQFF. The CDR3 DNA follows: TGTGCCACCAGCAGTCCCGAGGTCCAGCGGTACTACAATGAGCAGTTCTTC. The V call is TRBV15, the J call TRBJ2-1, with D perhaps TRBD2 (5 bases). This CDR3 spans 17 amino acids. V lost 3 bases to trimming and J lost 3 bases, with 18 bases between them. From germline, CDR1 is LNHNV and CDR2 YYDKDF (reference sequence). Based on the CDR3 plus reference TRBV15 and TRBJ2-1, the full variable domain is DAMVIQNPRYQVTQFGKPVTLSCSQTLNHNVMYWYQQKSSQAPKLLFHYYDKDFNNEADTPDNFQSRRPNTSFCFLDIRSPGLGDTAMYLCATSSPEVQRYYNEQFFGPGTRLTVL.

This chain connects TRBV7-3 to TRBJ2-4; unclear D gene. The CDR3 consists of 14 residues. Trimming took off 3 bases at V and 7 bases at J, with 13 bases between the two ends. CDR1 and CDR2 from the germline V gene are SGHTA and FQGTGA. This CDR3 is CASSFYEVENIQYF. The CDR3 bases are TGTGCCAGCAGCTTCTATGAGGTCGAGAACATTCAGTACTTC.

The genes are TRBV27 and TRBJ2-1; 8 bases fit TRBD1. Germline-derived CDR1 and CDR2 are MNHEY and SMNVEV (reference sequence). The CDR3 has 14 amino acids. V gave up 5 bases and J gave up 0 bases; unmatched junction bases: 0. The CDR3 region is CASSQGASYNEQFF. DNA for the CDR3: TGTGCCAGCAGTCAGGGGGCCTCCTACAATGAGCAGTTCTTC.

CDR3 bases: TGTGCCAGTAGTATTAAGGAACAGGGTAAAACCAACGTCCTGACTTTC. It codes for CASSIKEQGKTNVLTF. The chain carries TRBV19 and TRBJ2-6; maybe TRBD1 (6 bases). The V gene lost 3 bases and the J gene lost 8 bases, with 17 bases spanning the gap. Germline V gene lookup returns CDR1 LNHDA and CDR2 SQIVND (reference sequence). The CDR3 totals 16 residues.

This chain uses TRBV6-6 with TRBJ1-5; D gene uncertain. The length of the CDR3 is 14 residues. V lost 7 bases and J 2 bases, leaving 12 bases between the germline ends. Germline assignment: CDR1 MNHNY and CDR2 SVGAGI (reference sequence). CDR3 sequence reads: CASIRRGGNQPQHF. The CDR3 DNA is TGTGCCAGCATCAGACGGGGTGGCAATCAGCCCCAGCATTTT.

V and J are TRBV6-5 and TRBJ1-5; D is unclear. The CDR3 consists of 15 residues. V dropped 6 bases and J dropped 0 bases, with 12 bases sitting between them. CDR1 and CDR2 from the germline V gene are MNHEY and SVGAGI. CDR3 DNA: TGTGCCAGCAGCCCCCGCCAGAATAGCAATCAGCCCCAGCATTTT. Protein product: CASSPRQNSNQPQHF.

The CDR3 region has the DNA TGCGCCAGCACCTTTCCGGGACAGGGTGAAGCTTTCTTT. This codes for CASTFPGQGEAFF. The V call is TRBV5-1, the J call TRBJ1-1, with 9 bases lining up with TRBD1. Per germline, CDR1 SGHRS and CDR2 YFSETQ. Trimming took 6 bases from V and 7 from J; bases not matched to a gene: 7. This CDR3 region has 13 residues.

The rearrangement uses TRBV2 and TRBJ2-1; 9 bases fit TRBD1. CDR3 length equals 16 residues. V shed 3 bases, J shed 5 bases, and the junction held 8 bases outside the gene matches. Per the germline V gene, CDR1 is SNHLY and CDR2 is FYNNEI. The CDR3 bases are TGTGCCAGCAGTGATGAGGGACAGGGAAGCCACAATGAGCAGTTCTTC. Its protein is CASSDEGQGSHNEQFF.